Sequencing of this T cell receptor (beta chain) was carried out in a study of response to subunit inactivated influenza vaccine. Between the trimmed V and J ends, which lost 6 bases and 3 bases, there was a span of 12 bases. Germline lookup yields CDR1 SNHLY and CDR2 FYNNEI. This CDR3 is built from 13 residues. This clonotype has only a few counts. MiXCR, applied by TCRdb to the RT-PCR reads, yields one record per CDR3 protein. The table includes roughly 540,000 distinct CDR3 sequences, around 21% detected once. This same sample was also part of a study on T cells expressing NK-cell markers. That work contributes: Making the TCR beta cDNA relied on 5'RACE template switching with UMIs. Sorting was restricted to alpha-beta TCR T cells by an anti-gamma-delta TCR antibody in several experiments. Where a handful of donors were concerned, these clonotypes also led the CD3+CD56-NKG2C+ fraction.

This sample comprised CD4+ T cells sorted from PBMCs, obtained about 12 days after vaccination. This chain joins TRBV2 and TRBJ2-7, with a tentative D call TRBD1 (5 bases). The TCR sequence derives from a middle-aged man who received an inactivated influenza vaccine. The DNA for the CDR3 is TGTGCCAGCAGCGTGACAGTTAACTACGAGCAGTACTTC. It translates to CASSVTVNYEQYF.